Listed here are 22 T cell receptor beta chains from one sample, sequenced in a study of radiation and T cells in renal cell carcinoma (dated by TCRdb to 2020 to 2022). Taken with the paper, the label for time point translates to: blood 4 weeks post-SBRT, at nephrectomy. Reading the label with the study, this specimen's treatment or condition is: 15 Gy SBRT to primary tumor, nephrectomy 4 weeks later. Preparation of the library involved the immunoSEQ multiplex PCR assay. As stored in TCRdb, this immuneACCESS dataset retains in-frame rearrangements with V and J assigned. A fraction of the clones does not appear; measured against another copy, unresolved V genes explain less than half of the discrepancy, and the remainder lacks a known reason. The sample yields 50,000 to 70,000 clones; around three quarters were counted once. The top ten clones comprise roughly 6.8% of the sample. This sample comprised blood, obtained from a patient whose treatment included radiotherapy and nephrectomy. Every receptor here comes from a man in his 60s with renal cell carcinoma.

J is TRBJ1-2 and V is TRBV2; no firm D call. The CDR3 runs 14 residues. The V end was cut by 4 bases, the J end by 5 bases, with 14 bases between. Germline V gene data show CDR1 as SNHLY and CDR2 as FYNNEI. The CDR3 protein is CASSVEKESYGYTF. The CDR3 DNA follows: TGTGCCAGCAGTGTTGAAAAGGAGAGTTATGGCTACACCTTC. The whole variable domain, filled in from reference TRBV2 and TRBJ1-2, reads EPEVTQTPSHQVTQMGQEVILRCVPISNHLYFYWYRQILGQKVEFLVSFYNNEISEKSEIFDDQFSVERPDGSNFTLKIRSTKLEDSAMYFCASSVEKESYGYTFGSGTRLTVV.

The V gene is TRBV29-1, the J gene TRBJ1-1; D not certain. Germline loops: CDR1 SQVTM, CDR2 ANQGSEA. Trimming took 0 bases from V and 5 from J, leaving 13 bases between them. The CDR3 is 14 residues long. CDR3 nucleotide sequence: TGCAGCGTTGAAGATATGGGAATTGGAACTGAAGCTTTCTTT. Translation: CSVEDMGIGTEAFF.

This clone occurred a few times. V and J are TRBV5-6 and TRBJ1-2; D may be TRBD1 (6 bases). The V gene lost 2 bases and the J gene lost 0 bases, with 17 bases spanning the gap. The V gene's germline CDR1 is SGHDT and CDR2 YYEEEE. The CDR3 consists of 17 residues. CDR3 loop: CASSLGTPKGANYGYTF. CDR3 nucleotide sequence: TGTGCCAGCAGCTTAGGGACACCCAAGGGGGCTAACTATGGCTACACCTTC.

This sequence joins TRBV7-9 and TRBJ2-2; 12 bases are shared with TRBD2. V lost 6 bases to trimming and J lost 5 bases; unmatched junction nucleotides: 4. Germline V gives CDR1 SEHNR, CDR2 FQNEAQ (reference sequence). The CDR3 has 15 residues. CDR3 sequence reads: CASRQLAGGTGELFF. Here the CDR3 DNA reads TGTGCCAGCAGACAACTAGCGGGAGGAACCGGGGAGCTGTTTTTT.

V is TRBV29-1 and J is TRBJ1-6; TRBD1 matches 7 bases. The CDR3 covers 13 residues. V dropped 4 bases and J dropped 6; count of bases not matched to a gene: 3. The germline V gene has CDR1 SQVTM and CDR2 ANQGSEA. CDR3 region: CSVAQGGNSPLHF. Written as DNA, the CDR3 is TGCAGCGTTGCCCAGGGGGGTAATTCACCCCTCCACTTT.

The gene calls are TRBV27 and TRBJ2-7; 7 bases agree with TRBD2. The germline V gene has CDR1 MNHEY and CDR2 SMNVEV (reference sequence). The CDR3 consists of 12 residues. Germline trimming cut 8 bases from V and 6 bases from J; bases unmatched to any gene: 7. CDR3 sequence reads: CASGPASGEQYV. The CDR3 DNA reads TGTGCCAGCGGCCCGGCTAGCGGCGAGCAGTACGTC.

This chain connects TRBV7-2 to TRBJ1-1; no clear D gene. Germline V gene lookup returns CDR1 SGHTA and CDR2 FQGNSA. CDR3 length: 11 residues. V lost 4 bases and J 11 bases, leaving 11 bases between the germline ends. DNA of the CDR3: TGTGCCAGCAGCTCATGGTTGGACGCTTTCTTT. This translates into CASSSWLDAFF.

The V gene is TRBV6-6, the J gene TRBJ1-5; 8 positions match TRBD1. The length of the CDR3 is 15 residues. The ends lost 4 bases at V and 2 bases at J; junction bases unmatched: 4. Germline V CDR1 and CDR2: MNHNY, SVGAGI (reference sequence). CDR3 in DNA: TGTGCCAGCAGTTCCGGACAGGGTGGCAATCAGCCCCAGCATTTT. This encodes CASSSGQGGNQPQHF.

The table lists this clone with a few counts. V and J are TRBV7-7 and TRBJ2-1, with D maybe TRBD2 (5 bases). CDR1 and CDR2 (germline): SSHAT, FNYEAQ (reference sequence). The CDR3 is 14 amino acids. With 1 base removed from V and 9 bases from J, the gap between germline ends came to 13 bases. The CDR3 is CASSLDRFSAEQFF. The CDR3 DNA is TGTGCCAGCAGCTTAGATCGGTTTAGCGCTGAGCAGTTCTTC.

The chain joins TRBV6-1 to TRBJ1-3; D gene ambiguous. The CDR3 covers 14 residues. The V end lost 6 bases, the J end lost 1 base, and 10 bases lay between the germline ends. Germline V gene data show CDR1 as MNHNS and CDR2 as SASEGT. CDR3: CASSPGRSGNTIYF. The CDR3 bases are TGTGCCAGCAGCCCTGGGAGGTCTGGAAACACCATATATTTT.

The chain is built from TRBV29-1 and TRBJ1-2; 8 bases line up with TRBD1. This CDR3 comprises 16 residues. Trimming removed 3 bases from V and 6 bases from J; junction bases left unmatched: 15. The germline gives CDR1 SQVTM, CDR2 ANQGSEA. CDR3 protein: CSVDPHGAGGSDGYTF. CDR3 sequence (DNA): TGCAGCGTTGATCCCCACGGGGCAGGGGGCAGTGATGGCTACACCTTC.

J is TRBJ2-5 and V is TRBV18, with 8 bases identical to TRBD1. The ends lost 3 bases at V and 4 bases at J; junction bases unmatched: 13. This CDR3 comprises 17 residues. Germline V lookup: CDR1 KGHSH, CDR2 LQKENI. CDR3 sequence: CASSPRSIGQGRETQYF. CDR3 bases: TGTGCCAGCTCACCGCGGAGTATTGGACAGGGCCGAGAGACCCAGTACTTC.

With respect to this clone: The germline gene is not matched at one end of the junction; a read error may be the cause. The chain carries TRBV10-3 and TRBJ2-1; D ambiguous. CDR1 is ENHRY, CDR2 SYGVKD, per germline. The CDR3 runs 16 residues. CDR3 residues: CASSDIGWDSYNEQFF. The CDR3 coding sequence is TGTGCCAGCAGTGATATTGGGTGGGACTCCTACAATGAGCAGTTCTTC.

In DNA, the CDR3 is TGTGCCAGCAGCTTAGACCCCCGTGAGAGACAAACTTATGGCTACACCTTC. As protein: CASSLDPRERQTYGYTF. The chain has TRBV11-2 and TRBJ1-2, with unresolved D. The CDR3 is 17 residues long. Trimming removed 0 bases at V and 5 bases at J, with 19 bases between. CDR1 and CDR2 from the germline V gene are SGHAT and FQNNGV.

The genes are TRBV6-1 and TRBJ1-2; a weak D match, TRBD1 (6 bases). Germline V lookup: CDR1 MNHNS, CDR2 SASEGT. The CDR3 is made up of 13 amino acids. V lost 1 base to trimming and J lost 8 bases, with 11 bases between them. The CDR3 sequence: CASSEGWGRGYTF. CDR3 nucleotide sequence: TGTGCCAGCAGTGAAGGGTGGGGGCGAGGCTACACCTTC.

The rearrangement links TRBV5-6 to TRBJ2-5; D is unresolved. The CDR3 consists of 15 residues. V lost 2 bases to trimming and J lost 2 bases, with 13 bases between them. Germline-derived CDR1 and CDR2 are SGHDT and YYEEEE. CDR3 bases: TGTGCCAGCAGCTTTGACCCCGAGAAACAAGAGACCCAGTACTTC. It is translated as CASSFDPEKQETQYF.

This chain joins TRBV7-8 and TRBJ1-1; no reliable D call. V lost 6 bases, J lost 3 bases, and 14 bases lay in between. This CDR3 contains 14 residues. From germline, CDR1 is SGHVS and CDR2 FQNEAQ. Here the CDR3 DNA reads TGTGCCAGCAGACGACCGGGGTTGGACACTGAAGCTTTCTTT. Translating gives CASRRPGLDTEAFF.

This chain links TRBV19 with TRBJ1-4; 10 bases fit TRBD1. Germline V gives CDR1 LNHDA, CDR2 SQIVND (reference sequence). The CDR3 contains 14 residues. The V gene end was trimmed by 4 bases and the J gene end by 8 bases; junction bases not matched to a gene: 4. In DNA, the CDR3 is TGTGCCAGTAGTAAGGGACAGGGGCGAGAAAAACTGTTTTTT. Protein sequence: CASSKGQGREKLFF.

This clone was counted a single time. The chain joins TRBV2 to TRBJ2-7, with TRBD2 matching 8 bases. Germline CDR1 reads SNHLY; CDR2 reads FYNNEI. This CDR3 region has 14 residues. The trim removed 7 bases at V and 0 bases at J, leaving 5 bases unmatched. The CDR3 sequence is CASTFGTSSYEQYF. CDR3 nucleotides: TGTGCCAGCACCTTTGGGACTAGCTCCTACGAGCAGTACTTC.

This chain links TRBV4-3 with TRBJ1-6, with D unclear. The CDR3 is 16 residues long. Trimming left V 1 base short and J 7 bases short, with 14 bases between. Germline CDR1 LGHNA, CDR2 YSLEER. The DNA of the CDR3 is TGCGCCAGCAGCCAAGCCGAGGGCTTCAGAAATTCACCCCTCCACTTT. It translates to CASSQAEGFRNSPLHF.

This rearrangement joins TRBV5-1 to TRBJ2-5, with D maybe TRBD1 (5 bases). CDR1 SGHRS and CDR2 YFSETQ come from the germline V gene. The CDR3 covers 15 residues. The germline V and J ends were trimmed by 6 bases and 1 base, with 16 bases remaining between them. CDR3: CASKGQHNFQETQYF. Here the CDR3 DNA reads TGCGCCAGCAAGGGGCAGCATAACTTCCAAGAGACCCAGTACTTC.

CDR3 coding DNA: TGTGCCAGCAGCAGACACAGGGAGTCTGGAAACACCATATATTTT. Translated: CASSRHRESGNTIYF. The rearrangement links TRBV6-5 to TRBJ1-3; D might be TRBD1 (6 bases). This CDR3 has 15 residues. V lost 6 bases and J lost 1, with 13 bases in between. Germline V gives CDR1 MNHEY, CDR2 SVGAGI.